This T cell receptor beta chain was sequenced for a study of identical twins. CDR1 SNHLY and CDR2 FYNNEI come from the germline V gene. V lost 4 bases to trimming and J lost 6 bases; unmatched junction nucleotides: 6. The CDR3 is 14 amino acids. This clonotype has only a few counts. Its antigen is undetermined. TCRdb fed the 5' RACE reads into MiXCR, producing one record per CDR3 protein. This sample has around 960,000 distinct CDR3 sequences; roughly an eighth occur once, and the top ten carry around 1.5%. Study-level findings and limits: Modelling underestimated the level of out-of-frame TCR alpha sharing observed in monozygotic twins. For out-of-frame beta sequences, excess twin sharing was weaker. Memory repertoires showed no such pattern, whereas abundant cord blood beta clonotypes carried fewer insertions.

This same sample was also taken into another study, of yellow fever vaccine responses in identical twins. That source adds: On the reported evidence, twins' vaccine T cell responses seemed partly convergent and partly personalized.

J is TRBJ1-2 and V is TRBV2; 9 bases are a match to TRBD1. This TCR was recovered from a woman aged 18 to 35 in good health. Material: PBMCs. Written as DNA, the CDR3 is TGTGCCAGCAGTGTGACAGGGGGTAGTAATGGCTACACCTTC. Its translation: CASSVTGGSNGYTF.